The 20 T cell receptor beta chains in this list originate from one sample, sequenced in a study of regulatory T cells. The PCR used 52 TRBV and 13 TRBJ primers. TCRdb's copy holds only in-frame clones and misses some; the assay was immunoSEQ multiplex PCR. The data show about 28,000 clones, around 90% seen once. Which antigens these TCRs recognize remains unknown. General study findings and limits: In CD3G-deficient patients, conventional CD4+ T cells were enriched for hydrophobic CDR3 residues at positions 6 and 7.

Sequencing was carried out using conventional CD4+ T cells sorted from blood. These receptor sequences come from a young adult with CD3G deficiency.

The chain carries TRBV11-2 and TRBJ1-1; no clear D gene. Germline CDR1 and CDR2: SGHAT and FQNNGV. This CDR3 has 13 residues. Trimming took off 1 base at V and 5 bases at J, with 8 bases between the two ends. Written as DNA, the CDR3 is TGTGCCAGCAGCTTAGGGATCGTAACTGAAGCTTTCTTT. Its protein is CASSLGIVTEAFF.

The chain combines TRBV28 with TRBJ2-7; 10 bases line up with TRBD1. CDR3 length: 14 amino acids. With 4 bases clipped from V and 9 bases from J, the junction kept 9 bases outside the gene matches. Germline CDR1 reads MDHEN; CDR2 reads SYDVKM. The CDR3 region has the DNA TGTGCCAGCAGTTCAACCGGGACAGGGGCAAGGCAGTACTTC. Its protein product is CASSSTGTGARQYF.

The V and J genes are TRBV6-1 and TRBJ2-5; a weak D match, TRBD2 (6 bases). Trimming removed 4 bases from V and 5 bases from J, with 11 bases in between. The V gene's germline CDR1 is MNHNS and CDR2 SASEGT. The CDR3 covers 13 residues. The CDR3 reads CASSVGRPETQYF. In DNA, the CDR3 is TGTGCCAGCAGTGTTGGGAGGCCGGAGACCCAGTACTTC.

V gene TRBV5-8 combines with J gene TRBJ1-1; D ambiguous. The germline V gene has CDR1 SGHTS and CDR2 YDEGEE. CDR3 size: 8 residues. This chain's CDR3 is CANTEAFF. The DNA for the CDR3 is TGTGCGAACACTGAAGCTTTCTTT. The whole variable domain, remainder taken from reference TRBV5-8 and TRBJ1-1, is EAGVTQSPTHLIKTRGQQATLRCSPISGHTSVYWYQQALGLGLQFLLWYDEGEERNRGNFPPRFSGRQFPNYSSELNVNALELEDSALYLCANTEAFFGQGTRLTVV.

This chain connects TRBV7-6 to TRBJ2-3, with D perhaps TRBD2 (7 bases). The CDR3 contains 16 residues. From germline, CDR1 is SGHVS and CDR2 FNYEAQ. V was clipped by 1 base and J by 2 bases, with 13 bases between them. CDR3 residues: CASSLDPRGATDTQYF. CDR3 DNA: TGTGCCAGCAGCTTAGATCCTCGGGGGGCCACAGATACGCAGTATTTT.

The rearrangement uses TRBV5-4 and TRBJ2-3, with 7 bases aligning to TRBD1. The CDR3 covers 15 residues. CDR1 and CDR2 from the germline V gene are SGHNT and YYREEE (reference sequence). V was clipped by 3 bases and J by 1 base; unmatched bases: 5. The CDR3: CASSSPTGGTDTQYF. CDR3 DNA sequence: TGTGCCAGCAGCTCTCCAACAGGGGGCACAGATACGCAGTATTTT.

This chain joins TRBV5-1 and TRBJ1-1; D uncertain. Trimming took 4 bases from V and 3 from J, leaving 10 bases between them. Germline lookup yields CDR1 SGHRS and CDR2 YFSETQ. The CDR3 extends over 13 amino acids. The CDR3 protein is CASSPWTDTEAFF. The CDR3 DNA sequence: TGCGCCAGCAGCCCATGGACGGACACTGAAGCTTTCTTT.

The rearrangement uses TRBV5-1 and TRBJ2-3, with 13 bases aligning to TRBD2. Germline V gives CDR1 SGHRS, CDR2 YFSETQ. The CDR3 totals 16 residues. Trimming took 3 bases from V and 4 from J; bases not matched to a gene: 5. The CDR3: CASSSGLAGEADTQYF. CDR3 in DNA: TGCGCCAGCAGCTCAGGACTAGCGGGAGAGGCAGATACGCAGTATTTT.

This rearrangement joins TRBV28 to TRBJ1-1; 8 nucleotides align to TRBD1. V dropped 6 bases and J dropped 0; count of bases not matched to a gene: 3. This CDR3 has 14 residues. CDR1 is MDHEN and CDR2 is SYDVKM in the germline V gene. As DNA, the CDR3 is TGTGCCAGCAGCTCGGGACAGGTGAACACTGAAGCTTTCTTT. Translation gives CASSSGQVNTEAFF.

The chain links TRBV19 to TRBJ1-3, with 7 bases fitting TRBD1. The CDR3 totals 13 residues. Germline CDR1 reads LNHDA; CDR2 reads SQIVND (reference sequence). Losses at the gene ends were 9 bases for V and 3 bases for J; bases not matched to a gene: 5. The CDR3 region has the DNA TGTGCCAGAGAAGGGGGCTGTGGAAACACCATATATTTT. Residues: CAREGGCGNTIYF. The full variable domain, with the rest looked up from reference TRBV19 and TRBJ1-3, is DGGITQSPKYLFRKEGQNVTLSCEQNLNHDAMYWYRQDPGQGLRLIYYSQIVNDFQKGDIAEGYSVSREKKESFPLTVTSAQKNPTAFYLCAREGGCGNTIYFGEGSWLTVV.

V is TRBV5-1 and J is TRBJ2-5, with a possible D match to TRBD2 (5 bases). Germline V gene lookup returns CDR1 SGHRS and CDR2 YFSETQ. The CDR3 covers 15 residues. V dropped 2 bases and J dropped 4 bases, with 15 bases sitting between them. The CDR3 DNA follows: TGCGCCAGCAGCTTAGACCAGACGGGATTAGAGACCCAGTACTTC. Amino acids: CASSLDQTGLETQYF.

This rearrangement joins TRBV7-8 to TRBJ2-3, with D uncertain. Germline assignment: CDR1 SGHVS and CDR2 FQNEAQ. This CDR3 comprises 13 residues. V dropped 2 bases and J dropped 0 bases, with 3 bases sitting between them. Written as DNA, the CDR3 is TGTGCCAGCAGCTTATTTAGCACAGATACGCAGTATTTT. As protein: CASSLFSTDTQYF.

The chain has TRBV5-1 and TRBJ2-1; D gene unclear. The CDR3 totals 13 residues. Germline V gene sequence: CDR1 SGHRS, CDR2 YFSETQ. Deletions cut 6 bases from V and 9 bases from J, with 16 bases between. The CDR3 spells CASKSAESGEQFF. The CDR3 region has the DNA TGCGCCAGCAAGTCGGCAGAATCGGGTGAGCAGTTCTTC.

The V gene is TRBV28, the J gene TRBJ2-1, with 8 bases identical to TRBD1. The CDR3 is made up of 17 amino acids. CDR1 is MDHEN and CDR2 is SYDVKM in the germline V gene. The junction had 12 bases not matched to a gene; V was cut back by 5 bases and J by 3 bases. DNA of the CDR3: TGTGCCAGCAGTCCTCCCCCCGGGACAGGCCACTACAATGAGCAGTTCTTC. Translated, it gives CASSPPPGTGHYNEQFF.

V is TRBV6-6 and J is TRBJ1-2; the match to TRBD1 covers 8 bases. The CDR3 contains 11 residues. Looked up from germline, CDR1 is MNHNY and CDR2 is SVGAGI (reference sequence). The J segment lost 7 bases and the V segment lost 10 bases, leaving 5 bases of the junction unmatched. The CDR3 loop is CAIGQGFGYTF. CDR3 nucleotide sequence: TGTGCCATCGGACAGGGCTTTGGCTACACCTTC.

Only one count was recorded for this clone. This sequence joins TRBV5-1 and TRBJ2-7; possible D gene TRBD2, 6 bases. The length of the CDR3 is 16 residues. Germline values: CDR1 SGHRS, CDR2 YFSETQ. V shed 4 bases and J shed 0 bases, with 17 bases lying between them. The CDR3 nucleotides are TGCGCCAGCAGCCCCTTCGGGGGTCCTAGCTCCTACGAGCAGTACTTC. Translation: CASSPFGGPSSYEQYF.

This chain connects TRBV6-1 to TRBJ1-4; D remains ambiguous. Germline-derived CDR1 and CDR2 are MNHNS and SASEGT. Trimming pared 3 bases from V and 1 base from J, leaving 6 bases between. The CDR3 contains 14 residues. CDR3 residues: CASSDGITNEKLFF. In DNA form, the CDR3 reads TGTGCCAGCAGTGACGGGATAACTAATGAAAAACTGTTTTTT.

V gene TRBV25-1 combines with J gene TRBJ2-5, with D perhaps TRBD2 (6 bases). V lost 2 bases, J lost 3 bases, and 13 bases lay in between. The CDR3 runs to 15 residues. Germline V CDR1 and CDR2: MGHDK, SYGVNS. The CDR3 sequence is CASSEKSGVEETQYF. In DNA, the CDR3 is TGTGCCAGCAGTGAAAAATCGGGGGTCGAAGAGACCCAGTACTTC.

The rearrangement uses TRBV5-1 and TRBJ2-7; perhaps D is TRBD1 or TRBD2 (5 bases each). This CDR3 spans 15 amino acids. Between the trimmed V and J ends, which lost 4 bases and 4 bases, there was a span of 18 bases. Germline CDR1 reads SGHRS; CDR2 reads YFSETQ. The CDR3 DNA is TGCGCCAGCAGCGAGGGGACCGCTGGCTTTTACGAGCAGTACTTC. Its protein product is CASSEGTAGFYEQYF.

The chain carries TRBV10-3 and TRBJ2-5; D unclear. The J call is uncertain, as TRBJ2-7 better fits the DNA end. The CDR3 runs 14 residues. Germline-derived CDR1 and CDR2 are ENHRY and SYGVKD. Here the CDR3 reads CAISALQDDYEQYF. In DNA, the CDR3 is TGTGCCATCAGCGCACTTCAGGATGACTACGAGCAGTACTTC.